This TCR beta chain is from a study of radiotherapy plus CTLA-4 blockade in lung cancer. General study findings and limits: In blood, TCR clones derived from the tumor expanded after radiotherapy plus ipilimumab. Early shifts in blood T cell clones, with interferon-beta, reportedly predicted response best.

Germline V gene sequence: CDR1 SGHRS, CDR2 YFSETQ. Trimming took off 5 bases at V and 0 bases at J, with 18 bases between the two ends. The CDR3 consists of 18 residues. The table lists this clone with a few counts. Its antigen is unidentified. Profiled with immunoSEQ multiplex PCR; TCRdb holds only in-frame clones, not every one. The data show tens of thousands of clones, with 65% to 85% seen just once and 3.2% held by the top ten. Ipilimumab-mediated CTLA-4 blockade plus focal radiation was given to patients having chemo-refractory metastatic non-small-cell lung cancer. The TCR sequence derives from a human donor with non-small cell lung cancer who had a partial response to radiotherapy plus ipilimumab. The gene calls are TRBV5-1 and TRBJ1-6; D unclear. Sequencing used peripheral blood, obtained from a patient treated with radiotherapy plus ipilimumab. CDR3 in amino acids: CASSPLLLRSSYNSPLHF. The CDR3 DNA reads as TGCGCCAGCAGTCCACTCCTACTGAGGAGCTCCTATAATTCACCCCTCCACTTT.